These 24 T cell receptor beta chains came from one sample sequenced in a study of OX40 agonist ivuxolimab in advanced cancers. TCRdb's copy holds only in-frame clones and misses some; the assay was immunoSEQ multiplex PCR. The table includes tens of thousands of clones, roughly 85% detected once. Sequencing was performed on CD4+ or CD8+ T cells sorted from blood, taken in a trial of the OX40 agonist ivuxolimab. The source is an adult with an advanced solid tumor such as melanoma, head and neck, liver or kidney cancer.

This clone came up a few times. The chain couples TRBV5-1 to TRBJ1-2; D gene ambiguous. Deletions cut 6 bases from V and 1 base from J, with 13 bases between. The germline V gene has CDR1 SGHRS and CDR2 YFSETQ. CDR3 length equals 14 residues. The CDR3 sequence: CASKVVGGNYGYTF. The CDR3 nucleotides are TGCGCCAGCAAAGTGGTCGGCGGTAACTATGGCTACACCTTC.

The chain has TRBV6-5 and TRBJ2-7; D might be TRBD1 or TRBD2, each matching 6 bases. The CDR3 covers 14 residues. Trimming took 6 bases from V and 3 from J, leaving 15 bases between them. CDR1 and CDR2 from the germline V gene are MNHEY and SVGAGI. The CDR3 loop reads CASRGGPRDYEQYF. The CDR3 DNA reads as TGTGCCAGCAGGGGGGGCCCGAGGGACTACGAGCAGTACTTC.

The chain carries TRBV7-9 and TRBJ1-4; TRBD1 is a possible D gene (5 bases). The CDR3 is 14 amino acids. CDR1 and CDR2 from the germline V gene are SEHNR and FQNEAQ (reference sequence). The V end lost 8 bases, the J end lost 5 bases, and 15 bases lay between the germline ends. The CDR3 DNA is TGTGCCAGCGCGCTACAGGTCGCAAATGAAAAACTGTTTTTT. Its translation: CASALQVANEKLFF.

The V and J genes are TRBV7-2 and TRBJ2-7; D is uncertain. The CDR3 spans 14 residues. Germline V gene data show CDR1 as SGHTA and CDR2 as FQGNSA. Trimming cost V 4 bases and J 0 bases, with 10 bases left between them. CDR3: CASSSLLSSYEQYF. As DNA, the CDR3 is TGTGCCAGCAGCTCTCTTCTAAGCTCCTACGAGCAGTACTTC.

The rearrangement joins TRBV27 to TRBJ2-7; D is perhaps TRBD1 or TRBD2 (5 bases each). V lost 4 bases and J 5 bases, leaving 9 bases between the germline ends. There are 12 residues in the CDR3. From germline, CDR1 is MNHEY and CDR2 SMNVEV (reference sequence). CDR3 bases: TGTGCCAGCAGTTGGGGGTTCCACGAGCAGTACTTC. It is translated as CASSWGFHEQYF.

The rearrangement uses TRBV10-3 and TRBJ1-2; TRBD1 is a possible D gene (5 bases). With 4 bases removed from V and 6 bases from J, the gap between germline ends came to 9 bases. The CDR3 sequence is 12 residues long. Germline CDR1 ENHRY, CDR2 SYGVKD. The DNA for the CDR3 is TGTGCCATCAGTGGTGGGGCAGATGGCTACACCTTC. Its translation: CAISGGADGYTF.

V gene TRBV28 combines with J gene TRBJ1-5; 10 bases are a match to TRBD1. Unmatched junction bases numbered 13, after V lost 4 bases and J lost 7 bases. Germline loops: CDR1 MDHEN, CDR2 SYDVKM. This CDR3 region has 17 residues. The CDR3 here is CASSYETGGSVGQPQHF. The CDR3 coding sequence is TGTGCCAGCAGTTACGAGACAGGGGGCTCTGTCGGGCAGCCCCAGCATTTT.

CDR3 residues: CASSTSAWRGEETQYF. In nucleotides, the CDR3 is TGTGCCAGCAGCACATCCGCCTGGCGGGGGGAAGAGACCCAGTACTTC. The V call is TRBV9, the J call TRBJ2-5; 8 bases agree with TRBD2. Per germline, CDR1 SGDLS and CDR2 YYNGEE. This CDR3 is built from 16 residues. Germline trimming cut 4 bases from V and 3 bases from J; bases unmatched to any gene: 11.

This CDR3 is CASSQALSGANVLTF. As DNA, the CDR3 is TGTGCCAGCAGCCAAGCTCTCTCTGGGGCCAACGTCCTGACTTTC. The J gene is TRBJ2-6, the V gene TRBV4-2; D uncertain. The CDR3 loop spans 15 amino acids. From germline, CDR1 is LGHNA and CDR2 YNFKEQ. Trimming shortened V by 1 base and J by 0 bases, and 4 bases separated the two germline ends.

The V call is TRBV6-5, the J call TRBJ2-7; a possible D gene is TRBD2 (6 bases). V lost 5 bases, J lost 13 bases, and 24 bases lay in between. The germline V gene encodes CDR1 MNHEY and CDR2 SVGAGI. CDR3 length: 14 residues. The DNA for the CDR3 is TGTGCCAGCAGTCGCACCTCCACTAGCTACGAGCGATACTTC. It codes for CASSRTSTSYERYF.

This chain links TRBV5-4 with TRBJ2-5; D remains unclear. Looked up from germline, CDR1 is SGHNT and CDR2 is YYREEE (reference sequence). Trimming shortened V by 0 bases and J by 9 bases, and 12 bases separated the two germline ends. The CDR3 covers 13 residues. DNA for the CDR3: TGTGCCAGCAGCTTGGAAAGTATGGATGCCCAGTACTTC. Amino acids: CASSLESMDAQYF.

The chain has TRBV13 and TRBJ2-5, with TRBD2 matching 7 bases. Germline CDR1 reads PRHDT; CDR2 reads FYEKMQ (reference sequence). The CDR3 consists of 16 residues. Losses at the gene ends were 2 bases for V and 7 bases for J; bases not matched to a gene: 13. The CDR3 DNA reads TGTGCCAGCAGCTTACTGGGGACTACCAGCACGGGGACCCAGTACTTC. This sequence encodes CASSLLGTTSTGTQYF.

This chain joins TRBV5-1 and TRBJ2-3; TRBD2 agrees at 10 bases. Germline V gene sequence: CDR1 SGHRS, CDR2 YFSETQ. The CDR3 consists of 15 residues. J lost 6 bases, V lost 0 bases, and 4 bases had no gene match. CDR3 region: CASSLVAGGRDTQYF. The CDR3 DNA is TGCGCCAGCAGCTTGGTAGCGGGGGGTCGTGATACGCAGTATTTT. Full variable domain (remainder filled in from reference TRBV5-1 and TRBJ2-3): KAGVTQTPRYLIKTRGQQVTLSCSPISGHRSVSWYQQTPGQGLQFLFEYFSETQRNKGNFPGRFSGRQFSNSRSEMNVSTLELGDSALYLCASSLVAGGRDTQYFGPGTRLTVL.

The chain carries TRBV6-1 and TRBJ2-2; D ambiguous. This CDR3 region has 13 residues. Germline CDR1 MNHNS, CDR2 SASEGT. Trimming left V 11 bases short and J 2 bases short, with 12 bases between. The CDR3 protein is CAGPNSNTGELFF. The DNA of the CDR3 is TGTGCCGGGCCCAATTCCAACACCGGGGAGCTGTTTTTT.

This chain connects TRBV9 to TRBJ2-5; D is possibly TRBD1 or TRBD2 (5 bases each). V shed 0 bases and J shed 5 bases, with 14 bases lying between them. Per the germline V gene, CDR1 is SGDLS and CDR2 is YYNGEE. This CDR3 has 15 residues. The CDR3 sequence: CASSVVGLEGETQYF. Here the CDR3 DNA reads TGTGCCAGCAGCGTAGTCGGCCTTGAGGGGGAGACCCAGTACTTC.

The V call is TRBV18, the J call TRBJ2-5; no reliable D call. V shed 0 bases and J shed 2 bases, with 7 bases lying between them. The CDR3 is 14 residues long. CDR1 and CDR2 from the germline V gene are KGHSH and LQKENI. The CDR3, as DNA: TGTGCCAGCTCACCACCGCACGGACAAGAGACCCAGTACTTC. It encodes CASSPPHGQETQYF.

The chain combines TRBV6-5 with TRBJ1-6; TRBD1 agrees at 8 bases. The CDR3 contains 15 residues. Germline assignment: CDR1 MNHEY and CDR2 SVGAGI. The junction had 13 bases not matched to a gene; V was cut back by 6 bases and J by 12 bases. The CDR3 sequence is CASSRALDRGLPLHF. CDR3 bases: TGTGCCAGCAGCAGAGCCCTAGACAGGGGATTACCCCTCCACTTT.

This clone came up once. The CDR3 loop reads CSAQRGIEAFF. CDR3 coding DNA: TGCAGCGCTCAACGGGGTATTGAAGCTTTCTTT. The chain links TRBV29-1 to TRBJ1-1, with no clear D. Germline V lookup: CDR1 SQVTM, CDR2 ANQGSEA. V shed 7 bases and J shed 7 bases, with 13 bases lying between them. The length of the CDR3 is 11 residues.

This rearrangement joins TRBV4-3 to TRBJ1-5, with D unclear. Germline-derived CDR1 and CDR2 are LGHNA and YSLEER. Trimming took off 0 bases at V and 0 bases at J, with 9 bases between the two ends. The CDR3 is 16 residues long. CDR3 residues: CASSQDPLYSNQPQHF. CDR3 nucleotides: TGCGCCAGCAGCCAAGATCCCCTCTATAGCAATCAGCCCCAGCATTTT.

The CDR3 DNA sequence: TGTGCCAGCAGCTTGGAGGTGGGGAATTCACCCCTCCACTTT. Translating gives CASSLEVGNSPLHF. The V and J genes are TRBV5-4 and TRBJ1-6, with D unresolved. From germline, CDR1 is SGHNT and CDR2 YYREEE (reference sequence). Trimming took 0 bases from V and 7 from J, leaving 8 bases between them. The CDR3 runs to 14 residues.

This clone was detected a few times. The rearrangement joins TRBV6-5 to TRBJ2-2, with D perhaps TRBD2 (7 bases). The CDR3 length is 13 residues. V was shortened by 8 bases and J by 8 bases, with 15 bases between the two germline ends. Per the germline V gene, CDR1 is MNHEY and CDR2 is SVGAGI. DNA of the CDR3: TGTGCCAGCCGGGGGGCCATGGGAGGGGAGCTGTTTTTT. The encoded protein is CASRGAMGGELFF.

J is TRBJ1-2 and V is TRBV5-4; D gene ambiguous. Germline V gene lookup returns CDR1 SGHNT and CDR2 YYREEE (reference sequence). V lost 6 bases and J 0 bases, leaving 18 bases between the germline ends. This CDR3 is 16 amino acids long. Here the CDR3 DNA reads TGTGCCAGCACCTCGGCACCCTCGGGCGCTAACTATGGCTACACCTTC. It specifies CASTSAPSGANYGYTF.

The chain is built from TRBV19 and TRBJ2-3; D is unclear. The germline V and J ends were trimmed by 3 bases and 1 base, with 11 bases remaining between them. This CDR3 region has 15 residues. Germline lookup yields CDR1 LNHDA and CDR2 SQIVND (reference sequence). The CDR3 is CASSISDLRTDTQYF. In nucleotides, the CDR3 is TGTGCCAGTAGTATTTCAGATTTACGCACAGATACGCAGTATTTT.

The V gene is TRBV4-3, the J gene TRBJ1-2; D is perhaps TRBD1 (5 bases). The CDR3 covers 15 residues. Trimming stripped 6 bases from V and 3 bases from J, with 17 bases between. Germline V lookup: CDR1 LGHNA, CDR2 YSLEER. The CDR3 nucleotides are TGCGCCAGCAGGCTCGGGACGCCGGGGCACTATGGCTACACCTTC. This sequence encodes CASRLGTPGHYGYTF.